The 18 T cell receptor beta chains listed next were all sequenced from one sample in a study of blood T cell repertoires in COVID-19 (TCRdb year 2020). Library preparation used the immunoSEQ multiplex PCR assay. TCRdb's version of the immuneACCESS table is confined to in-frame rearrangements and falls short of the full clone set. An unresolved V gene accounts for under half of the shortfall where checked; the remainder is of unknown origin. The sample includes about 160,000 clones, with about 88% observed a single time. Roughly 19% of the sample comes from the top ten. Material: peripheral blood. These receptors all stem from a woman at least 80 years old with acute or convalescent COVID-19.

This chain links TRBV9 with TRBJ1-2; 7 bases match TRBD1. The junction had 6 bases not matched to a gene; V was cut back by 0 bases and J by 4 bases. The CDR3 spans 15 residues. CDR1 and CDR2 (germline): SGDLS, YYNGEE. The CDR3 is CASSVAGGQTYGYTF. The DNA for the CDR3 is TGTGCCAGCAGCGTAGCCGGGGGACAGACCTATGGCTACACCTTC.

The V call is TRBV2, the J call TRBJ2-7, with D possibly being TRBD2 (6 bases). The germline gives CDR1 SNHLY, CDR2 FYNNEI. CDR3 length equals 14 residues. V dropped 11 bases and J dropped 0 bases, with 17 bases sitting between them. CDR3 sequence: CAGNSGGDSYEQYF. In DNA form, the CDR3 reads TGTGCCGGAAATAGCGGCGGGGACTCCTACGAGCAGTACTTC. Combining the CDR3 with reference TRBV2 and TRBJ2-7 gives the whole variable domain EPEVTQTPSHQVTQMGQEVILRCVPISNHLYFYWYRQILGQKVEFLVSFYNNEISEKSEIFDDQFSVERPDGSNFTLKIRSTKLEDSAMYFCAGNSGGDSYEQYFGPGTRLTVT.

This clone turned up a few times. The chain recombines TRBV5-5 with TRBJ1-3; no clear D gene. CDR3 length: 15 residues. Germline CDR1 reads SGHKS; CDR2 reads YYEKEE (reference sequence). Trimming cost V 0 bases and J 0 bases, with 7 bases left between them. CDR3 region: CASSLEQLSGNTIYF. In DNA, the CDR3 is TGTGCCAGCAGCTTGGAACAGCTCTCTGGAAACACCATATATTTT.

The V call is TRBV19, the J call TRBJ1-5; TRBD1 agrees at 10 bases. J lost 7 bases, V lost 5 bases, and 5 bases had no gene match. Germline V lookup: CDR1 LNHDA, CDR2 SQIVND (reference sequence). The CDR3 runs 14 residues. The CDR3 is CASSSTGGGQPQHF. CDR3 in DNA: TGTGCCAGTAGTTCGACAGGGGGCGGGCAGCCCCAGCATTTT.

V is TRBV7-9 and J is TRBJ2-1; D may be TRBD1 (6 bases). V was clipped by 2 bases and J by 7 bases, with 12 bases between them. CDR1 is SEHNR, CDR2 FQNEAQ, per germline (reference sequence). CDR3 length: 14 residues. This CDR3 is CASSLTQGENEQFF. The CDR3 DNA reads TGTGCCAGCAGCTTAACACAGGGTGAGAATGAGCAGTTCTTC.

V usage is TRBV28 and J usage is TRBJ1-2, with unresolved D. Trimming left V 5 bases short and J 0 bases short, with 13 bases between. CDR1 is MDHEN, CDR2 SYDVKM, per germline. The CDR3 is made up of 15 amino acids. CDR3 amino acids: CASSRKELANYGYTF. In DNA form, the CDR3 reads TGTGCCAGCAGTAGGAAGGAGTTAGCTAACTATGGCTACACCTTC.

The gene calls are TRBV7-3 and TRBJ1-6, with 9 bases lining up with TRBD1. This CDR3 contains 21 residues. Germline CDR1 reads SGHTA; CDR2 reads FQGTGA. V shed 0 bases, J shed 10 bases, and the junction held 22 bases outside the gene matches. CDR3 amino acids: CASSLTAPVNLWTGEFSPLHF. CDR3 bases: TGTGCCAGCAGCTTAACGGCTCCGGTTAATCTCTGGACAGGGGAGTTCTCACCCCTCCACTTT.

This clone was recorded a few times. V and J are TRBV5-6 and TRBJ2-2; weak D call: TRBD1 (6 bases). The CDR3 covers 15 residues. V gave up 4 bases and J gave up 5 bases, with 15 bases separating them. From germline, CDR1 is SGHDT and CDR2 YYEEEE. In nucleotides, the CDR3 is TGTGCCAGCAGCCCAGTCGGGACAACAACCGGGGAGCTGTTTTTT. It translates to CASSPVGTTTGELFF.

The V and J genes are TRBV28 and TRBJ1-4, with D possibly TRBD1 on 6 matching bases. CDR1 is MDHEN and CDR2 is SYDVKM in the germline V gene. Trimming left V 1 base short and J 2 bases short, with 14 bases between. The length of the CDR3 is 17 residues. The CDR3 spells CASSLSPHRATNEKLFF. CDR3 DNA: TGTGCCAGCAGTTTATCCCCTCACAGGGCCACTAATGAAAAACTGTTTTTT. Complete variable domain (other parts from reference TRBV28 and TRBJ1-4): DVKVTQSSRYLVKRTGEKVFLECVQDMDHENMFWYRQDPGLGLRLIYFSYDVKMKEKGDIPEGYSVSREKKERFSLILESASTNQTSMYLCASSLSPHRATNEKLFFGSGTQLSVL.

V and J are TRBV6-2 or TRBV6-3 and TRBJ2-7, with TRBD2 identical over 7 bases. Unmatched junction bases numbered 12, after V lost 0 bases and J lost 4 bases. Germline CDR1 reads MNHEY; CDR2 reads SVGEGT. CDR3 length equals 17 residues. This CDR3 reads CASSYSWLAARTYEQYF. CDR3 DNA: TGTGCCAGCAGTTACTCGTGGCTAGCGGCCCGAACTTACGAGCAGTACTTC.

V usage is TRBV12-5 and J usage is TRBJ1-6, with TRBD1 matching 7 bases. The CDR3 is 14 residues long. CDR1 is LGHNT and CDR2 is FRNRAP in the germline V gene. Germline trimming cut 5 bases from V and 7 bases from J; bases unmatched to any gene: 5. In nucleotides, the CDR3 is TGTGCTAGTGGTCTCGGGACAGCCAATTCACCCCTCCACTTT. Its translation is CASGLGTANSPLHF. Full variable domain (missing parts from reference TRBV12-5 and TRBJ1-6): DARVTQTPRHKVTEMGQEVTMRCQPILGHNTVFWYRQTMMQGLELLAYFRNRAPLDDSGMPKDRFSAEMPDATLATLKIQPSEPRDSAVYFCASGLGTANSPLHFGNGTRLTVT.

The chain is built from TRBV11-2 and TRBJ1-6; no firm D call. CDR1 and CDR2 from the germline V gene are SGHAT and FQNNGV. This CDR3 is built from 14 residues. Trimming left V 3 bases short and J 9 bases short, with 12 bases between. The CDR3 DNA follows: TGTGCCAGCAGCTTGGGCCAAGGGAGTTCACCCCTCCACTTT. Translating it yields CASSLGQGSSPLHF.

The chain recombines TRBV15 with TRBJ1-4, with 8 positions matching TRBD1. Germline lookup yields CDR1 LNHNV and CDR2 YYDKDF (reference sequence). This CDR3 region has 17 residues. The ends lost 0 bases at V and 8 bases at J; junction bases unmatched: 11. CDR3 nucleotide sequence: TGTGCCACCAGCAGAGAAAGGCCCGGCAGGGGGCTCGAAAAACTGTTTTTT. Residues: CATSRERPGRGLEKLFF. Drawing the rest from reference TRBV15 and TRBJ1-4, the complete variable domain is DAMVIQNPRYQVTQFGKPVTLSCSQTLNHNVMYWYQQKSSQAPKLLFHYYDKDFNNEADTPDNFQSRRPNTSFCFLDIRSPGLGDTAMYLCATSRERPGRGLEKLFFGSGTQLSVL.

The chain recombines TRBV7-9 with TRBJ1-4, with 8 bases that match TRBD1. Trimming removed 5 bases from V and 5 bases from J; junction bases left unmatched: 7. Germline CDR1 is SEHNR and CDR2 is FQNEAQ (reference sequence). The CDR3 is made up of 15 amino acids. CDR3 DNA sequence: TGTGCCAGCAGCCTGGACAGGGATTTAAATGAAAAACTGTTTTTT. Its translation is CASSLDRDLNEKLFF.

This clone was counted many times. J is TRBJ2-7 and V is TRBV7-2; tentatively, D is TRBD1 (6 bases). The CDR3 is 14 residues long. Germline loops: CDR1 SGHTA, CDR2 FQGNSA. Trimming cost V 1 base and J 9 bases, with 16 bases left between them. In nucleotides, the CDR3 is TGTGCCAGCAGCTTAGGTGGGGTCCAGGGGACGCAGTACTTC. Encoded protein: CASSLGGVQGTQYF.

The chain joins TRBV6-5 to TRBJ2-1, with 11 bases identical to TRBD1. J lost 6 bases, V lost 7 bases, and 8 bases had no gene match. This CDR3 has 15 amino acids. Germline values: CDR1 MNHEY, CDR2 SVGAGI. The CDR3 sequence is CASKPGGTGGNEQFF. The DNA of the CDR3 is TGTGCCAGCAAACCTGGGGGGACAGGGGGCAATGAGCAGTTCTTC.

This clone was counted once. This chain uses TRBV7-9 with TRBJ2-2; possible D gene TRBD2, 5 bases. The CDR3 runs 18 residues. V shed 1 base and J shed 0 bases, with 15 bases lying between them. In germline, CDR1 is SEHNR, CDR2 FQNEAQ (reference sequence). The CDR3 DNA follows: TGTGCCAGCAGCTTAGGCTTTCATGGACTGACGAACACCGGGGAGCTGTTTTTT. Translation: CASSLGFHGLTNTGELFF.

The chain combines TRBV5-1 with TRBJ2-7; 9 nucleotides line up with TRBD2. J was trimmed by 9 bases and V by 3 bases; bases with no gene match: 13. The CDR3 covers 15 residues. Germline CDR1 and CDR2: SGHRS and YFSETQ. Here the CDR3 DNA reads TGCGCCAGCAGCTCCGACCCGGGACTAGCCGGCGGGCAGTACTTC. It encodes CASSSDPGLAGGQYF.